This T cell receptor (beta chain) was sequenced in a study of T cells in Graves' hyperthyroidism and ophthalmopathy. Notes on the study in general: The authors' 13 V-J model separated ophthalmopathy from stable hyperthyroidism. Most clonotypes expanded in the thyroid (above 0.001) were also present in blood.

This clonotype was recorded only once. What it binds is not known. Lactation, pregnancy, other autoimmune disease or uncontrolled infection excluded patients. Thyroid ultrasound and orbital computed tomography, with clinical symptoms and serum thyroxine and TRAb, informed diagnoses. V dropped 5 bases and J dropped 5 bases, with 10 bases sitting between them. This CDR3 is built from 12 residues. In germline, CDR1 is DFQATT, CDR2 SNEGSKA (reference sequence). RNA transcripts were the template for amplifying TCR beta CDR3 regions. Primed by the HTBI set, a first-round RT-PCR was run on the TCR CDR3. TCRdb re-called the multiplex PCR reads through MiXCR, storing one row per CDR3 protein. The top ten clones hold under 35% of a sample with 660,000 or so distinct CDR3 sequences, less than 25% of them seen once.

Sequencing was done on a sample of blood. This sequence originates from a man aged 25-45 years with Graves' ophthalmopathy. This chain uses TRBV20-1 with TRBJ2-1, with D tentatively TRBD2 (6 bases). The CDR3 nucleotides are TGCAGTGCTCTAGCGAACCACAATGAGCAGTTCTTC. This gives the protein CSALANHNEQFF.